These 11 T cell receptor beta chains share one sample of origin, sequenced in a study of T cells in Graves' hyperthyroidism and ophthalmopathy. The CDR3 regions of TCR beta were amplified from RNA transcripts. First-round RT-PCR of the TCR CDR3 relied on the HTBI primer set. Using its own MiXCR run on the multiplex PCR reads, TCRdb lists one record per CDR3 protein. The sample lists a few hundred thousand distinct CDR3 sequences; 40% to 55% were seen once. The source material was peripheral blood or thyroid tissue (not recorded which). Source of these receptors: an adult woman with Graves' disease, either hyperthyroidism or ophthalmopathy (not recorded which).

J is TRBJ1-6 and V is TRBV10-1; D is unresolved. V was trimmed by 2 bases and J by 10 bases, leaving 9 bases between them. In germline, CDR1 is WNHNN, CDR2 SYGVQD (reference sequence). CDR3 length equals 13 residues. In DNA form, the CDR3 reads TGCGCCAGCAGTGAGGGGCTGCGCTCACCCCTCCACTTT. This codes for CASSEGLRSPLHF.

The J gene is TRBJ1-4, the V gene TRBV20-1; D is unresolved. In germline, CDR1 is DFQATT, CDR2 SNEGSKA (reference sequence). This CDR3 is built from 14 residues. Trimming removed 3 bases from V and 7 bases from J, with 15 bases in between. The CDR3 bases are TGCAGTGCTAGTACAGACATGAACACTGAAAAACTGTTTTTT. Translating it yields CSASTDMNTEKLFF.

This clonotype was seen repeatedly, ten times or more. The chain is built from TRBV7-9 and TRBJ1-1; D unresolved. Germline CDR1 reads SEHNR; CDR2 reads FQNEAQ (reference sequence). Trimming took off 1 base at V and 5 bases at J, with 26 bases between the two ends. The CDR3 covers 19 residues. CDR3 nucleotide sequence: TGTGCCAGCAGCTTAGTTTCTCTTCTGATGGCCTCGACGGGGACTGAAGCTTTCTTT. Its protein is CASSLVSLLMASTGTEAFF.

Worth noting for this clonotype: The conserved phenylalanine or tryptophan normally closing the CDR3 is absent here, so this likely arose from a read error. V and J are TRBV9 and TRBJ2-7; D perhaps matches TRBD2 (6 bases). This CDR3 has 11 amino acids. CDR1 is SGDLS and CDR2 is YYNGEE in the germline V gene. V lost 3 bases, J lost 6 bases, and 7 bases lay in between. The CDR3 sequence is CASSGEAEQYL. Written as DNA, the CDR3 is TGTGCCAGCAGCGGGGAGGCCGAGCAGTACCTC.

This clonotype has only a few counts. This sequence joins TRBV25-1 and TRBJ2-7; perhaps TRBD2 as D (6 bases). CDR1 and CDR2 (germline): MGHDK, SYGVNS. V was trimmed by 5 bases and J by 12 bases, leaving 20 bases between them. The length of the CDR3 is 13 residues. The CDR3 sequence is CASSTRDSGGLYF. The CDR3 DNA sequence: TGTGCCAGCAGTACCCGGGACTCCGGCGGGCTGTACTTC.

The chain employs TRBV18 and TRBJ1-1; TRBD1 aligns across 8 bases. CDR1 is KGHSH and CDR2 is LQKENI in the germline V gene. The CDR3 has 15 amino acids. V shed 8 bases and J 0 bases; nucleotides not matched to a gene: 8. The chain's CDR3 is CASARGTGMNTEAFF. The CDR3 DNA sequence: TGTGCCAGCGCCCGAGGGACAGGCATGAACACTGAAGCTTTCTTT.

There are many counts of this clonotype. The chain carries TRBV10-3 and TRBJ1-1, with 7 bases aligning to TRBD1. The CDR3 extends over 13 amino acids. Germline CDR1 is ENHRY and CDR2 is SYGVKD. The ends lost 10 bases at V and 0 bases at J; junction bases unmatched: 5. The CDR3 DNA reads as TGTGCCAGCACGGGACAGCTGAACACTGAAGCTTTCTTT. It yields the protein CASTGQLNTEAFF.

This clonotype was found many times. The J gene is TRBJ1-1, the V gene TRBV7-9, with D possibly TRBD1 on 6 matching bases. V was clipped by 1 base and J by 3 bases, with 9 bases between them. The CDR3 consists of 14 residues. Germline V CDR1 and CDR2: SEHNR, FQNEAQ (reference sequence). The CDR3 is CASSLEGGHTEAFF. CDR3 nucleotide sequence: TGTGCCAGCAGCTTAGAAGGGGGGCACACTGAAGCTTTCTTT.

The V call is TRBV12-3 or TRBV12-4, the J call TRBJ2-5; D is unresolved. The germline V and J ends were trimmed by 7 bases and 5 bases, with 11 bases remaining between them. The CDR3 extends over 12 amino acids. The CDR3 loop is CASNPPHETQYF. In DNA, the CDR3 is TGTGCCAGCAATCCGCCCCACGAGACCCAGTACTTC.

This clonotype was detected ten times or more. The chain joins TRBV7-9 to TRBJ2-7, with D tentatively TRBD2 (7 bases). Germline loops: CDR1 SEHNR, CDR2 FQNEAQ (reference sequence). Trimming took off 5 bases at V and 1 base at J, with 15 bases between the two ends. This CDR3 has 15 residues. CDR3 residues: CASSRTGGQSYEQYF. The CDR3 bases are TGTGCCAGCAGCCGGACGGGGGGCCAGTCCTACGAGCAGTACTTC.

This clonotype was recorded a few times. This chain joins TRBV29-1 and TRBJ1-3; no firm D call. Trimming pared 4 bases from V and 4 bases from J, leaving 8 bases between. CDR1 and CDR2 from the germline V gene are SQVTM and ANQGSEA. This CDR3 comprises 12 residues. CDR3 sequence (DNA): TGCAGCGTTGGTGCAGAGGGAAACACCATATATTTT. It specifies CSVGAEGNTIYF.